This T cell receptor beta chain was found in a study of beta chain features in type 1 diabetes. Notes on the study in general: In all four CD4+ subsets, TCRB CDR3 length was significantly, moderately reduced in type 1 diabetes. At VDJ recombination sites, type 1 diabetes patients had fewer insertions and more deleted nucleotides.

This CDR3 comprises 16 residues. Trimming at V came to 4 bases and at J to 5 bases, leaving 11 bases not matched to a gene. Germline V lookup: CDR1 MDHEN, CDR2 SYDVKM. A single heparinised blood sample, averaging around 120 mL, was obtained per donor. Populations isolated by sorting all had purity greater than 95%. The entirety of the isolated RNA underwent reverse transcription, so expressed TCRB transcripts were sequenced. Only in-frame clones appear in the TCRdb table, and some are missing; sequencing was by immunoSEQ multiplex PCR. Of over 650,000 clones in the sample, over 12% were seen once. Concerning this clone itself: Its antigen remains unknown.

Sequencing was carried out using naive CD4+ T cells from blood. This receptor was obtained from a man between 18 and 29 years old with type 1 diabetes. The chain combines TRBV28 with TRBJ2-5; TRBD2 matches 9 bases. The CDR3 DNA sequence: TGTGCCAGCAGTTCTAGCGGGGTTCTATTGGGCGAGACCCAGTACTTC. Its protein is CASSSSGVLLGETQYF.